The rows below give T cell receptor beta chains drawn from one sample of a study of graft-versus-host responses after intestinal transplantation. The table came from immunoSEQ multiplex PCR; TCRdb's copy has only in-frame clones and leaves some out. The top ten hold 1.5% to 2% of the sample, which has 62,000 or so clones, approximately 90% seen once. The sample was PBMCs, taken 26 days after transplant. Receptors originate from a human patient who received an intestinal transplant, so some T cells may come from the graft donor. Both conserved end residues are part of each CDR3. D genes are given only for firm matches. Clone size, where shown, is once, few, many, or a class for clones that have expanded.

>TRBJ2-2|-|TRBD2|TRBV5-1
TGCGCCAGCAGCGACGAGCGGGGGGGCCTCACCGGGGAGCTGTTTTTT
CASSDERGGLTGELFF
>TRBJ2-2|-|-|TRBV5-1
TGCGCCAGCAGCTCCGACAGATACACCGGGGAGCTGTTTTTT
CASSSDRYTGELFF
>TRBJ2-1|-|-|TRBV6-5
TGTGCCAGCAGTTTAGCCTGGGGAGGAGGACTCAATGAGCAGTTCTTC
CASSLAWGGGLNEQFF
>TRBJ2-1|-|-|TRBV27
TGTGCCAGCAGTTTATCCTCCCTGGGCGGGTATGAGCAGTTCTTC
CASSLSSLGGYEQFF
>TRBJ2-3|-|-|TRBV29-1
TGCAGCGTTGAATTCGGTACCTCTAGCACAGATACGCAGTATTTT
CSVEFGTSSTDTQYF
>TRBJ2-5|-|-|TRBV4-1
TGCGCCAGCAGCCAAGATTTTTCTGTTCAGACCCAGTACTTC
CASSQDFSVQTQYF
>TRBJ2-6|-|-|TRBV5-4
TGTGCCAGCAGCTCGAGCCAGGGGAGCTCTGGGGCCAACGTCCTGACTTTC
CASSSSQGSSGANVLTF
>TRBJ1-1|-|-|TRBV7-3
TGTGCCAGCAGCTTAAAACACAACCCATCTTTGACTGAAGCTTTCTTT
CASSLKHNPSLTEAFF
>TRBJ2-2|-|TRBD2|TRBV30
TGTGCCGGTAGCGGGGGGGCTGTCACCGGGGAGCTGTTTTTT
CAGSGGAVTGELFF
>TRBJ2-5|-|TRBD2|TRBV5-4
TGTGCCAGCAGCCCCCGGCTGGCGGGAGGGAGAGGAGAGACCCAGTACTTC
CASSPRLAGGRGETQYF
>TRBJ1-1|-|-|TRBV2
TGTGCCAGCAGTGAAGGGCAGGGGCCCATGAACACTGAAGCTTTCTTT
CASSEGQGPMNTEAFF
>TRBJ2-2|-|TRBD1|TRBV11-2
TGTGCCAGCTCCACCTCCGACAGGGTCGGGGACACCGGGGAGCTGTTTTTT
CASSTSDRVGDTGELFF
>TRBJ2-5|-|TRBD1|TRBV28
TGTGCCAGCAGCCCTGGGACAGTCTTCCGGAGGGAGACCCAGTACTTC
CASSPGTVFRRETQYF
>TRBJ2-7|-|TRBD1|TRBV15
TGTGCCACCAGCAGAGATACCACGGACAGGGCCTACGAGCAGTACTTC
CATSRDTTDRAYEQYF
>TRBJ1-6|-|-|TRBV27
TGTGCCAGCAGTCCCTCACAGGATCCCTATAATTCACCCCTCCACTTT
CASSPSQDPYNSPLHF
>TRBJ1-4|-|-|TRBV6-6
TGTGCCAGCAGGAAAATGACTGGGGAAAAACTGTTTTTT
CASRKMTGEKLFF
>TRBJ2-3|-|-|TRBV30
TGTGCCTATTTCGTCGGAGATACGCAGTATTTT
CAYFVGDTQYF
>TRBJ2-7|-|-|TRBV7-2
TGTGCCAGCAGCTTGGTCGCGGAGCAGTACTTC
CASSLVAEQYF
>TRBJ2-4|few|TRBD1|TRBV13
TGTGCCAGCAGCTACGGGACAGGGGATTTTGACATTCAGTACTTC
CASSYGTGDFDIQYF
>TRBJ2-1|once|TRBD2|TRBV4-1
TGCGCCAGCAGCCACAGGAGCTCACTAGCGGTCAATGAGCAGTTCTTC
CASSHRSSLAVNEQFF
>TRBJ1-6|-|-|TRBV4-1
TGCGCCAGCAGCCACCCTGGGGGAGGCAATTCACCCCTCCACTTT
CASSHPGGGNSPLHF
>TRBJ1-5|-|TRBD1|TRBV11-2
TGTGCCAGCAGCTCCGGACAGGGGGCAGGACAGCCCCAGCATTTT
CASSSGQGAGQPQHF
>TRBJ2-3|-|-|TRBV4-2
TGTGCCAGCAGCCAATTTACTAGGAGGGGTGTCGATACGCAGTATTTT
CASSQFTRRGVDTQYF
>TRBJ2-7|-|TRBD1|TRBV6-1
TGTGCCAGCAGAGTCGGGACAGGGGGCTTTAGCGAGCAGTACTTC
CASRVGTGGFSEQYF
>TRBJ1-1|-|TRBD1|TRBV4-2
TGTGCCAGCAGGTTAGAGCAGGGGGCGCCCACTGAAGCTTTCTTT
CASRLEQGAPTEAFF
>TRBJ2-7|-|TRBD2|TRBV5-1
TGCGCCAGCACAGGGACTAGCGGTGACGATCTCTACGAGCAGTACTTC
CASTGTSGDDLYEQYF
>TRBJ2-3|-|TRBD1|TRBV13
TGTGCCAGCAGCCAGAGGACAGGGATGGAACTTGCAGATACGCAGTATTTT
CASSQRTGMELADTQYF
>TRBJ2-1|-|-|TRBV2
TGTGCCAGCAGGACAGCCGGCATCGAATACAATGAGCAGTTCTTC
CASRTAGIEYNEQFF
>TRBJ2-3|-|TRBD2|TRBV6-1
TGTGCCAGCAGTGATTTACTAGCGGGAGGGCCGTCGACAGATACGCAGTATTTT
CASSDLLAGGPSTDTQYF
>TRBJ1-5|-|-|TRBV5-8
TGTGCCAGCAGCTGGGGAGGAGGCGGCAATCAGCCCCAGCATTTT
CASSWGGGGNQPQHF
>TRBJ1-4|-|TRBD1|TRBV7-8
TGTGCCAGCAGCTTAGCGGTGCGGGACAGGGGGCATGGGACTAATGAAAAACTGTTTTTT
CASSLAVRDRGHGTNEKLFF
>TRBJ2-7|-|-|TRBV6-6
TGTGCCAGCAGTTACCCGCAAGTTCGGGGATACGAGCAGTACTTC
CASSYPQVRGYEQYF
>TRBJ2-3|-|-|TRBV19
TGTGCCAGTAGTATAGTCACAGAATACACAGATACGCAGTATTTT
CASSIVTEYTDTQYF
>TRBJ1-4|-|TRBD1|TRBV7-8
TGTGCCAGCAGCCGTTCAGGGGGGAATGAAAAACTGTTTTTT
CASSRSGGNEKLFF
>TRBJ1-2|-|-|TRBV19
TGTGCCAGTAGTATAGCTGCACGGAGCGTTTATGGCTACACCTTC
CASSIAARSVYGYTF
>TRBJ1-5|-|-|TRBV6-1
TGTGCCAGCAGTGAAGCGCTGGACAGTCAGCCCCAGCATTTT
CASSEALDSQPQHF
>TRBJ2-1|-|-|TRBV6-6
TGTGCCAGCACCCTGGATGGGGGGTTTGATGAGCAGTTCTTC
CASTLDGGFDEQFF
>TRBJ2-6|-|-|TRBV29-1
TGCAGCGTTGTTGGGACAATGACCTCTGGGGCCAACGTCCTGACTTTC
CSVVGTMTSGANVLTF
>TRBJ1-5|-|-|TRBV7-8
TGTGCCAGCAGCTCAGGGCGCAATCAGCCCCAGCATTTT
CASSSGRNQPQHF
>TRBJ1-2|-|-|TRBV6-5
TGTGCCAGCAGTCCCGGGGGAGGAGGTGGCTACACCTTC
CASSPGGGGGYTF
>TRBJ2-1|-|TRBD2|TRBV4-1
TGCGCCAGCAGCCAAGTACTAGCGGGGGGGCGGCATGAGCAGTTCTTC
CASSQVLAGGRHEQFF
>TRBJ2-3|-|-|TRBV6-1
TGTGCCTCTGGGACTTCTACCACAGATACGCAGTATTTT
CASGTSTTDTQYF
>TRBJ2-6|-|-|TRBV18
TGTGCCAGCTCACCCTACCCCTCTGGGGCCAACGTCCTGACTTTC
CASSPYPSGANVLTF
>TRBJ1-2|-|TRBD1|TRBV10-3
TGTGCCATCGGCCGGGACAGGGGGCAGAATGGCTACACCTTC
CAIGRDRGQNGYTF
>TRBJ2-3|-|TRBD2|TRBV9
TGTGCCAGCAGCGGGAGCGGGGGAAATACGCAGTATTTT
CASSGSGGNTQYF
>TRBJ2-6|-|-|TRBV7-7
TGTGCCAGCAGCGCAGACAATAAGTGGCCACAAAGTCGGGCCAACGTCCTGACTTTC
CASSADNKWPQSRANVLTF
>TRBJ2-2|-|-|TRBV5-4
TGTGCCAGCAGCCGTAACCAGGGGTCCGGGGAGCTGTTTTTT
CASSRNQGSGELFF
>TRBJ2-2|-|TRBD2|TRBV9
TGTGCCAGCAGCCATCCGGGACTAGCGGTTAACACCGGGGAGCTGTTTTTT
CASSHPGLAVNTGELFF
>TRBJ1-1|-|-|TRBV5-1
TGCGCCAGCACAGGGGCGAACACTGAAGCTTTCTTT
CASTGANTEAFF
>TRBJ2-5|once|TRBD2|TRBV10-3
TGTGCCATCAGTGAGTCTGGGAGGGAAAAAGAGACCCAGTACTTC
CAISESGREKETQYF
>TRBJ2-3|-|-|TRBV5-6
TGTGCCACCCAGGGCCCGCCGCGCACAGATACGCAGTATTTT
CATQGPPRTDTQYF
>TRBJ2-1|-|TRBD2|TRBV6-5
TGTGCCAGCAGTGCTAGCGGGGAGTACAATGAGCAGTTCTTC
CASSASGEYNEQFF
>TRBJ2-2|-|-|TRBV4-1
TGCGCCAGCAGCCAAGATGCCGGGGAAAGGGCCGGGGAGCTGTTTTTT
CASSQDAGERAGELFF
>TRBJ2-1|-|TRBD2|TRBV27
TGTGCCAGCAGCTTAGTCCGGGAGGTCAATGAGCAGTTCTTC
CASSLVREVNEQFF
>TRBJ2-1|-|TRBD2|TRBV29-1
TGCAGCGTTGAAGGCCCGCTTAAGGCTAGCGGGGGGGCGATGGGCTCCTACAATGAGCAGTTCTTC
CSVEGPLKASGGAMGSYNEQFF
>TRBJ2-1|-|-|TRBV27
TGTGCCAGCAGTTTACTGAATGAGCAGTTCTTC
CASSLLNEQFF
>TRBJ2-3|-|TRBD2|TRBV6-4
TGTGCCAGCAGTGACGGGACTAGCGCAGATACGCAGTATTTT
CASSDGTSADTQYF
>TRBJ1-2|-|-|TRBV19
TGTGCCAGTTGGGAGAGCGGGACTTCCTACCCCTCTATATATGGCTACACCTTC
CASWESGTSYPSIYGYTF
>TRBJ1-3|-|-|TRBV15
TGTGCCATCCGCTCTGGAAACACCATATATTTT
CAIRSGNTIYF